This T cell receptor (beta chain) was observed in a study of T cell changes during pregnancy in multiple sclerosis. CDR1 MNHEY and CDR2 SVGAGI come from the germline V gene. The CDR3 loop spans 15 amino acids. Trimming pared 0 bases from V and 1 base from J, leaving 9 bases between. Using immunoSEQ multiplex PCR, the repertoire was profiled, and TCRdb retains in-frame clones only, with some absent. This sample has 10,000 or so clones, with 83% found just once. Comments on this clone: The CDR3 does not end in the conserved phenylalanine or tryptophan, so this is likely a read error.

The material sequenced was CD8+ T cells from peripheral blood mononuclear cells, taken in the third trimester of pregnancy. This chain connects TRBV6-5 to TRBJ1-2; D remains ambiguous. The sequence came from a female donor in good health, enrolled as a control in a pregnancy study. CDR3 sequence: CASSYSPTHNYGYTL. DNA of the CDR3: TGTGCCAGCAGTTACTCGCCGACGCATAACTATGGCTACACCCTC.